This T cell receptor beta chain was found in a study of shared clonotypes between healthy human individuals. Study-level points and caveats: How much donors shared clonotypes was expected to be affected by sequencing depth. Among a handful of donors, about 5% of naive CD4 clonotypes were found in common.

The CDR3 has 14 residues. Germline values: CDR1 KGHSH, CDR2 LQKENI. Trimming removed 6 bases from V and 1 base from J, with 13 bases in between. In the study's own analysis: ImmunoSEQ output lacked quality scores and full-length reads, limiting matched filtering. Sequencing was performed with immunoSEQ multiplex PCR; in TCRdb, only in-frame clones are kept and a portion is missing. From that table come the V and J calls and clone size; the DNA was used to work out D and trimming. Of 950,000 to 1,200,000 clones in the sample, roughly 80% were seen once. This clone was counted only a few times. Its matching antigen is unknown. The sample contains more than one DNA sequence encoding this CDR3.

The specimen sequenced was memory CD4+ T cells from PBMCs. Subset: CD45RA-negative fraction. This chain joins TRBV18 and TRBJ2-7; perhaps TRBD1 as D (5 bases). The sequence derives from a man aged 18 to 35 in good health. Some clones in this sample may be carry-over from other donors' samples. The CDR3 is CASSPGRLSYEQYF. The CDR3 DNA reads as TGTGCCAGCTCTCCAGGGCGTCTTTCCTACGAGCAGTACTTC.